This TCR beta chain is from a study of cytomegalovirus exposure and HLA in healthy donors. Study-wide results and limits: Most TCR sequences proved rare, with some public TCRs found in many donors. The authors listed roughly 150 TCR beta chains as cytomegalovirus-associated.

As concerns this clone: What it recognizes is unknown.

The germline gives CDR1 SGHNT, CDR2 YYREEE (reference sequence). The trim removed 4 bases at V and 7 bases at J, leaving 9 bases unmatched. This CDR3 has 15 amino acids. Method: immunoSEQ multiplex PCR; TCRdb's copy keeps in-frame clones and lacks some. The sample records 150,000 or so clones, around 90% being singletons. The sequence was collected from a woman aged 25 to 39 in good health and CMV-seropositive. What was sequenced was PBMCs. The chain couples TRBV5-4 to TRBJ1-4; 8 bases match TRBD1. The CDR3 DNA reads as TGTGCCAGCAGCATAGGACAGGGCGGGGGTGAAAAACTGTTTTTT. Translation gives CASSIGQGGGEKLFF.